Described below is a single T cell receptor (beta chain) sequence and its context. Its antigen remains unknown. These data belong to a study of shared clonotypes between healthy human individuals. The study, taken as a whole, reports: Sequencing depth was expected to influence donor clonotype sharing.

Produced via immunoSEQ multiplex PCR; TCRdb's table is partial and in-frame only. The sample has under 2.5 million clones; approximately 90% are singletons. V lost 4 bases and J lost 5, with 11 bases in between. CDR1 and CDR2 from the germline V gene are ENHRY and SYGVKD. CDR3 size: 13 residues. The sequence came from a man younger than 35 in good health. Some clones in this sample may be carry-over from other donors' samples. The sequencing input was naive CD4+ T cells from PBMCs. Indicated subset: CD45RA+ positively selected. The chain combines TRBV10-3 with TRBJ2-5, with D perhaps given as TRBD1 or TRBD2 (5 bases each). The CDR3 nucleotides read TGTGCCATCAGTGGAGGGGTGGACGAGACCCAGTACTTC. Translating gives CAISGGVDETQYF.